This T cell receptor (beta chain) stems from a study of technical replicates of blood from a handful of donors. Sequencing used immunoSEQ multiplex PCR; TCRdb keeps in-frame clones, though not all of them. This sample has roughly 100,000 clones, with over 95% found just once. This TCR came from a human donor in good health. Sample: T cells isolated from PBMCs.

In nucleotides, the CDR3 is TGCGCCTCGGGAGAAGCTTACAATGAGCAGTTCTTC. Protein product: CASGEAYNEQFF. The chain employs TRBV10-2 and TRBJ2-1; possible D gene TRBD2, 6 bases. V was clipped by 11 bases and J by 4 bases, with 12 bases between them. Germline V gene lookup returns CDR1 WSHSY and CDR2 SAAADI. The CDR3 is made up of 12 amino acids.